The T cell receptor (beta chain) described here comes from a study of cytomegalovirus exposure and HLA in healthy donors. Worth noting for this clone: Antigen unknown.

Germline V gives CDR1 LNHDA, CDR2 SQIVND (reference sequence). Trimming stripped 6 bases from V and 1 base from J, with 17 bases between. The CDR3 sequence is 16 residues long. General study findings and limits: In a later analysis, at a false discovery rate of 0.05, over 15,000 TCR beta sequences were associated with HLA alleles. Information on immune exposure was restricted to one variable (CMV serostatus).

PCR involved 60 Vbeta and 13 Jbeta primers. As handled by the study authors: Later work found approximately 80 million unique TCR beta chains, with about 10 million shared. The protocol was immunoSEQ multiplex PCR, while the TCRdb copy is restricted to in-frame clones and leaves out a portion. From that table come the V and J calls and clone size; the DNA was used to work out D and trimming. The sample has roughly 67,000 clones; roughly 73% are singletons. Sequences were obtained from PBMCs. The clonotype was recovered from a middle-aged man in good health and CMV-seronegative. The rearrangement joins TRBV19 to TRBJ2-3, with D tentatively TRBD1 (6 bases). The CDR3 sequence: CASSEQGWDGTDTQYF. CDR3 nucleotides: TGTGCCAGTAGCGAGCAGGGGTGGGACGGCACAGATACGCAGTATTTT.